Listed below are T cell receptor beta chains from one sample, sequenced in a study of T cell repertoires in cytomegalovirus infection. TCRdb independently ran MiXCR on the reads; one entry per CDR3 protein. Among a few hundred thousand distinct CDR3 sequences listed, 17% were seen once. Sequencing was carried out using PBMCs. Every receptor here comes from a human donor in good health (CMV status not recorded). Some clones in this sample may be carry-over from other donors' samples. Each CDR3 is given with its conserved first and last residue.

>TRBV4-1
CASSQAGYENTEAFF
>TRBV23-1
CASSQSNAAKSYLGGYTF
>TRBV2
CASGWDGSTGELFF
>TRBV7-2
CASSLGTAKSEKLFF
>TRBV7-6
CASSFSRGGQETQYF
>TRBV6-1
CASSARNTGELFF
>TRBV4-2
CASSQGWLAGTSTDTQYF
>TRBV12-3/TRBV12-4
CASSPWTGDYNEQFF
>TRBV4-2
CASSQDNSGGSYNEQFF
>TRBV7-6
CASSLGVGGSGYNEQFF
>TRBV7-6
CASSRGGGPYNEQFF
>TRBV9
CASSVAGDSSGNTIYF
>TRBV7-2
CASSPLGGTGAYEQYF